A single sample gave rise to the 14 T cell receptor beta chains below, sequenced in a study of regulatory and conventional T cells in RAG deficiency (dated by TCRdb to 2016 to 2017). Before genomic DNA extraction, regulatory T cells were purified from blood as CD4+CD25-high CD127-low cells. The method behind the library was the immunoSEQ multiplex PCR assay. TCRdb stores this immuneACCESS table with in-frame sequences only. Part of the clones is absent; in the studies checked, under half of the shortfall reflects unresolved V genes, and no reason is known for the rest. Within this sample are 12,000 or so clones, with around 94% of them counted one time only. In total, the top ten clones hold roughly 1.5% of the sample. This same sample was also taken into another study, of regulatory T cells. That second report states: The multiplex PCR relied on 52 forward TRBV primers and 13 reverse TRBJ primers, and amplification bias was corrected through assay-based and computational methods.

Sequencing input: CD127- CD25+ CD4+ Tregs sorted from blood. The source of these receptors is a human donor in good health.

As regards this clone: The junction does not match germline at one end; this may be a read error. The CDR3 DNA follows: TGTGCCAGCAGCCGACGACTAGCGGGGGACCTTATAAATGGGCAGTTCTTC. Its translation is CASSRRLAGDLINGQFF. The chain employs TRBV4-2 and TRBJ2-1; 12 bases agree with TRBD2. The CDR3 has 17 residues. The V gene's germline CDR1 is LGHNA and CDR2 YNFKEQ.

The chain joins TRBV2 to TRBJ2-7, with D tentatively TRBD2 (5 bases). Trimming cost V 6 bases and J 3 bases, with 15 bases left between them. This CDR3 is built from 14 residues. Per the germline V gene, CDR1 is SNHLY and CDR2 is FYNNEI. CDR3 sequence: CASRGRGGFYEQYF. The CDR3 coding sequence is TGTGCCAGCAGGGGCCGGGGTGGGTTCTACGAGCAGTACTTC.

The gene calls are TRBV12-2 and TRBJ2-7; the table names TRBD2, a call not compared with the DNA. TRBV12-2 counts as a pseudogene. The CDR3 has 15 residues. The CDR3 bases are TGTGCAAGTCGCTCCCCCCAGGGACTAGCTGTCGAGCAGTACTTC. Protein sequence: CASRSPQGLAVEQYF.

The chain employs TRBV28 and TRBJ1-3; D is unclear. This CDR3 region has 15 residues. Trimming took 6 bases from V and 2 from J, leaving 14 bases between them. Germline values: CDR1 MDHEN, CDR2 SYDVKM. DNA for the CDR3: TGTGCCAGCAGGAGACCGGTTAGCGCTGGAAACACCATATATTTT. This codes for CASRRPVSAGNTIYF. The whole variable domain, filled in from reference TRBV28 and TRBJ1-3, reads DVKVTQSSRYLVKRTGEKVFLECVQDMDHENMFWYRQDPGLGLRLIYFSYDVKMKEKGDIPEGYSVSREKKERFSLILESASTNQTSMYLCASRRPVSAGNTIYFGEGSWLTVV.

The chain carries TRBV5-1 and TRBJ1-1; no clear D. CDR3 length: 13 amino acids. Germline values: CDR1 SGHRS, CDR2 YFSETQ. Trimming took 4 bases from V and 0 from J, leaving 7 bases between them. CDR3 region: CASSPSLNTEAFF. The CDR3 DNA sequence: TGCGCCAGCAGCCCATCCCTGAACACTGAAGCTTTCTTT. The variable domain in full, completed from reference TRBV5-1 and TRBJ1-1, reads KAGVTQTPRYLIKTRGQQVTLSCSPISGHRSVSWYQQTPGQGLQFLFEYFSETQRNKGNFPGRFSGRQFSNSRSEMNVSTLELGDSALYLCASSPSLNTEAFFGQGTRLTVV.

The rearrangement uses TRBV4-1 and TRBJ2-7, with a tentative D call TRBD1 (6 bases). From germline, CDR1 is MGHRA and CDR2 YSYEKL. The CDR3 is 13 residues long. The germline V and J ends were trimmed by 4 bases and 2 bases, with 9 bases remaining between them. The CDR3 sequence: CASSLGAAYEQYF. CDR3 nucleotides: TGCGCCAGCAGCCTGGGGGCAGCCTACGAGCAGTACTTC.

CDR3 residues: CASRNRQGRNTEAFF. The DNA for the CDR3 is TGCGCCAGCAGAAATAGACAGGGTAGGAACACTGAAGCTTTCTTT. The chain has TRBV5-1 and TRBJ1-1; 7 positions agree with TRBD1. Germline trimming cut 5 bases from V and 1 base from J; bases unmatched to any gene: 8. Per the germline V gene, CDR1 is SGHRS and CDR2 is YFSETQ. The CDR3 loop spans 15 amino acids.

CDR3 DNA sequence: TGCGCCAGCAGCTTGGAAACAGGGTTTAATGGCTACACCTTC. Translated: CASSLETGFNGYTF. The chain combines TRBV5-1 with TRBJ1-2, with D maybe TRBD1 (6 bases). The V end was cut by 0 bases, the J end by 6 bases, with 12 bases between. CDR1 SGHRS and CDR2 YFSETQ come from the germline V gene. The CDR3 spans 14 residues. The whole variable domain, filled in from reference TRBV5-1 and TRBJ1-2, reads KAGVTQTPRYLIKTRGQQVTLSCSPISGHRSVSWYQQTPGQGLQFLFEYFSETQRNKGNFPGRFSGRQFSNSRSEMNVSTLELGDSALYLCASSLETGFNGYTFGSGTRLTVV.

The chain carries TRBV19 and TRBJ2-7; 7 bases agree with TRBD1. Trimming removed 5 bases from V and 1 base from J; junction bases left unmatched: 11. The CDR3 length is 16 residues. Germline values: CDR1 LNHDA, CDR2 SQIVND (reference sequence). The CDR3 region has the DNA TGTGCCAGTAGTGAACCCCGGGACAGAGGATCCTACGAGCAGTACTTC. Translated, it gives CASSEPRDRGSYEQYF.

The gene calls are TRBV29-1 and TRBJ1-2; tentatively, D is TRBD1 (5 bases). In germline, CDR1 is SQVTM, CDR2 ANQGSEA. The V gene lost 6 bases and the J gene lost 4 bases, with 12 bases spanning the gap. CDR3 size: 12 residues. The chain's CDR3 is CSVLGGLYGYTF. The CDR3 bases are TGCAGCGTCCTCGGGGGTCTCTATGGCTACACCTTC. Based on the CDR3 plus reference TRBV29-1 and TRBJ1-2, the full variable domain is SAVISQKPSRDICQRGTSLTIQCQVDSQVTMMFWYRQQPGQSLTLIATANQGSEATYESGFVIDKFPISRPNLTFSTLTVSNMSPEDSSIYLCSVLGGLYGYTFGSGTRLTVV.

The J gene is TRBJ2-5, the V gene TRBV4-1, with 9 bases matching TRBD2. This CDR3 has 16 amino acids. V trimming: 3 bases; J trimming: 2 bases; junction bases outside the gene matches: 7. The germline gives CDR1 MGHRA, CDR2 YSYEKL. CDR3 region: CASSHLRLAVQETQYF. DNA for the CDR3: TGCGCCAGCAGCCACCTTCGACTAGCGGTACAAGAGACCCAGTACTTC.

Note on this clone: Within the sample, other DNA sequences also encode this same CDR3. The chain is built from TRBV6-5 and TRBJ2-7; no definite D call. In germline, CDR1 is MNHEY, CDR2 SVGAGI. V gave up 6 bases and J gave up 4 bases, with 16 bases separating them. The CDR3 has 14 residues. The CDR3: CASSRASPLYEQYF. Written as DNA, the CDR3 is TGTGCCAGCAGCCGCGCCTCCCCCCTATACGAGCAGTACTTC.

The J gene is TRBJ2-2, the V gene TRBV2, with 7 bases matching TRBD1. The CDR3 totals 13 residues. J was trimmed by 6 bases and V by 7 bases; bases with no gene match: 5. Germline V lookup: CDR1 SNHLY, CDR2 FYNNEI. CDR3 bases: TGTGCCAGCATTCGACAGGGCGCCGGGGAGCTGTTTTTT. Translation: CASIRQGAGELFF.

The chain is built from TRBV15 and TRBJ2-1; 7 positions match TRBD2. Trimming removed 7 bases from V and 2 bases from J; junction bases left unmatched: 8. Looked up from germline, CDR1 is LNHNV and CDR2 is YYDKDF (reference sequence). This CDR3 is 15 amino acids long. The CDR3 bases are TGTGCCACCAACCCGCATCGGGGGGCCTACAATGAGCAGTTCTTC. It translates to CATNPHRGAYNEQFF.